Listed below are T cell receptor beta chains from one sample, sequenced in a study of cytomegalovirus exposure and HLA in healthy donors. TCRdb's table, derived via immunoSEQ multiplex PCR, lists solely in-frame clones and lacks some. The table records 130,000 or so clones, roughly 80% of them present only once. The sequenced sample consisted of PBMCs. These receptors all come from a young woman in good health and CMV-seronegative. Both conserved end residues are part of each CDR3. A D gene is named only where the DNA matches it firmly. Clone size is given for some rows only: seen once, a few or many times, or a class if the clone is expanded.

TRBJ1-2,TRBV2,NA,NA,CASRFGQSNYGYTF,TGTGCCAGCAGGTTCGGACAGTCCAACTATGGCTACACCTTC
TRBJ1-1,TRBV19,NA,NA,CASSPPADRMNTEAFF,TGTGCCAGTAGTCCCCCCGCAGACAGGATGAACACTGAAGCTTTCTTT
TRBJ2-7,TRBV5-1,TRBD2,NA,CASGLAGTYEQYF,TGCGCCAGCGGCTTAGCGGGAACCTACGAGCAGTACTTC
TRBJ2-2,TRBV11-3,NA,NA,CASSSYDTAGELFF,TGTGCCAGCAGCTCCTACGACACCGCCGGGGAGCTGTTTTTT
TRBJ2-1,TRBV11-3,NA,NA,CASSLRDIPWGEQFF,TGTGCCAGCAGCTTAAGGGACATCCCGTGGGGCGAGCAGTTCTTC
TRBJ2-3,TRBV6-5,TRBD2,NA,CASSQTSGTTDTQYF,TGTGCCAGCAGTCAGACTAGCGGGACGACAGATACGCAGTATTTT
TRBJ2-2,TRBV11-3,TRBD1,NA,CASSAARGQAGELFF,TGTGCCAGCAGCGCAGCCAGGGGGCAAGCCGGGGAGCTGTTTTTT
TRBJ1-1,TRBV30,NA,NA,CAWSVLRGTGRRTEAFF,TGTGCCTGGAGTGTGCTTAGGGGGACGGGAAGGAGGACTGAAGCTTTCTTT
TRBJ1-1,TRBV27,TRBD1,NA,CASSLAQGASTEAFF,TGTGCCAGCAGTTTAGCACAGGGGGCGTCGACTGAAGCTTTCTTT
TRBJ2-5,TRBV18,NA,NA,CASLQETQYF,TGTGCCAGTCTTCAAGAGACCCAGTACTTC
TRBJ2-5,TRBV27,TRBD2,NA,CASSLVAGGAKETQYF,TGTGCCAGCAGTTTAGTAGCGGGAGGCGCAAAGGAGACCCAGTACTTC
TRBJ2-5,TRBV18,TRBD2,NA,CASSPELAGYIQETQYF,TGTGCCAGCTCACCGGAACTAGCGGGATATATTCAAGAGACCCAGTACTTC
TRBJ2-3,TRBV6-5,NA,NA,CASSYHVGTDTQYF,TGTGCCAGCAGTTATCATGTCGGTACAGATACGCAGTATTTT
TRBJ2-3,TRBV27,NA,NA,CASSYRDTDTQYF,TGTGCCAGCAGTTACCGGGATACAGATACGCAGTATTTT
TRBJ1-1,TRBV29-1,TRBD1,NA,CSGRQGPGTEAFF,TGCAGCGGGAGACAGGGGCCGGGCACTGAAGCTTTCTTT
TRBJ1-2,TRBV6-1,TRBD1,NA,CASRGDLVGYGYTF,TGTGCCTCCAGGGGGGACCTAGTAGGCTATGGCTACACCTTC
TRBJ1-5,TRBV5-5,NA,NA,CASSLGQGIWQPQHF,TGTGCCAGCAGCTTGGGGCAGGGAATATGGCAGCCCCAGCATTTT
TRBJ2-7,TRBV10-3,NA,NA,CAISERDYEQYF,TGTGCCATCAGTGAGCGCGACTACGAGCAGTACTTC
TRBJ1-2,TRBV6-1,NA,NA,CASSPWGQGMRGYTF,TGTGCCAGCAGTCCGTGGGGCCAGGGTATGCGCGGCTACACCTTC
TRBJ1-1,TRBV25-1,NA,few,CASSYLDIEAFF,TGTGCCAGCAGTTATCTCGACATAGAAGCTTTCTTT
TRBJ1-1,TRBV5-4,NA,once,CASRSDTPRGYMNTEAFF,TGTGCCAGCAGATCCGATACACCGCGCGGGTACATGAACACTGAAGCTTTCTTT
TRBJ2-2,TRBV11-1,NA,NA,CASSRPGGELFF,TGTGCCAGCAGCAGGCCGGGCGGGGAGCTGTTTTTT
TRBJ1-2,TRBV6-5,NA,NA,CASSYSTGGFGYTF,TGTGCCAGCAGTTACTCAACGGGGGGCTTTGGCTACACCTTC
TRBJ2-1,TRBV4-1,TRBD2,few,CASSQDRGLAGEQFF,TGCGCCAGCAGCCAAGATAGGGGACTAGCGGGTGAGCAGTTCTTC
TRBJ2-2,TRBV4-1,NA,once,CASSQEPGLASELFF,TGCGCCAGCAGCCAAGAACCCGGGTTGGCGAGTGAGCTGTTTTTT
TRBJ1-1,TRBV19,NA,NA,CASSIPGGRNTEAFF,TGTGCCAGTAGTATCCCCGGAGGCAGGAACACTGAAGCTTTCTTT